The rows below give T cell receptor beta chains drawn from one sample of a study of regulatory T cells in long-lasting Graves disease. Using its own MiXCR run on the multiplex PCR reads, TCRdb lists one record per CDR3 protein. The table includes under 300,000 distinct CDR3 sequences, around 21% detected once. The material was peripheral blood mononuclear cells (PBMCs), obtained at new diagnosis, from a patient treated with antithyroid drugs. These receptors all come from a female donor with Graves disease. CDR3s include the opening cysteine and the closing phenylalanine or tryptophan. D genes are given only for firm matches. Clone size is not always given. Where it is, it says once, few, many or a class for expanded clones.

clone_size	v_call	j_call	d_call	cdr3_nt	cdr3_aa
many	TRBV29-1	TRBJ2-3	-	TGCAGCGTTGACACAGATACGCAGTATTTT	CSVDTDTQYF
many	TRBV20-1	TRBJ1-2	-	TGCAGTGTCGGGGGTGGCACCGATGGCTACACCTTC	CSVGGGTDGYTF
-	TRBV20-1	TRBJ2-1	TRBD2	TGCAGTGCTAGCCAGACTAGCGGGGACCCTTCCTACAATGAGCAGTTCTTC	CSASQTSGDPSYNEQFF
many	TRBV7-2	TRBJ2-7	TRBD1	TGTGCCAGCAGCCCGCGGACAGGGTCCGAGCAGTACTTC	CASSPRTGSEQYF
many	TRBV5-1	TRBJ2-3	-	TGCGCCAGCAGCTTTGGGTCCCGGGGCCCAGATACGCAGTATTTT	CASSFGSRGPDTQYF
-	TRBV7-3	TRBJ1-2	-	TGTGCCAGCAGCCCGACAGTGACCCCTAACTATGGCTACACCTTC	CASSPTVTPNYGYTF
many	TRBV20-1	TRBJ2-3	TRBD2	TGCAGTGTTTCGCGGCGGGAGGTCACAGATACGCAGTATTTT	CSVSRREVTDTQYF
many	TRBV9	TRBJ2-1	TRBD1	TGTGCCAGCAGCGGGGACAGCACCTCCTACAATGAGCAGTTCTTC	CASSGDSTSYNEQFF
many	TRBV6-1	TRBJ1-1	TRBD1	TGTGCCAGCAGGGTAGAGGGGGCTAACACTGAAGCTTTCTTT	CASRVEGANTEAFF
few	TRBV4-3	TRBJ2-1	TRBD2	TGCGCCAGCAGCCAAGACTTTGGGACTAGCGGGAGGGCCCCCCCGGGTAATGAGCAGTTCTTC	CASSQDFGTSGRAPPGNEQFF
-	TRBV7-2	TRBJ1-5	-	TGTGCCAGCAGTTTTGCAGGGGCGAATAAGCCCCAGCATTTT	CASSFAGANKPQHF
few	TRBV12-3/TRBV12-4	TRBJ2-2	TRBD2	TGTGCCATTCTGGGACTAGTTGCGGGCACCGGGGAGCTGTTTTTT	CAILGLVAGTGELFF
many	TRBV12-3/TRBV12-4	TRBJ2-1	TRBD1	TGTGCCAGCAGTCTAAAGGGACAGCTGAACCCAAATGAGCAGTTCTTC	CASSLKGQLNPNEQFF
many	TRBV3-1	TRBJ2-3	-	TGTGCCAGCAGCCAAGGGAGGATAGGGGACCGCACAGATACGCAGTATTTT	CASSQGRIGDRTDTQYF
-	TRBV10-3	TRBJ2-3	-	TGTGCCATCAGGGACGGGGACTTCGGTACGCAGTATTTT	CAIRDGDFGTQYF
many	TRBV28	TRBJ1-1	-	TGTGCCAGCAGTTTGGTACAGGGAACGAACACTGAAGCTTTCTTT	CASSLVQGTNTEAFF
few	TRBV11-2	TRBJ2-4	-	TGTGCCAGCAGCCGATTTTCGGGAGTAAGTGAAAACATTCAGTACTTC	CASSRFSGVSENIQYF
-	TRBV28	TRBJ1-3	-	TGTGCCAGCACCTCTCCCTCGGGACGGCACTCTGGAAACACCATATATTTT	CASTSPSGRHSGNTIYF
many	TRBV20-1	TRBJ1-1	-	TGCAGTCCGGACGGGACATCGAACACTGAAGCTTTCTTT	CSPDGTSNTEAFF
many	TRBV20-1	TRBJ1-1	-	TGCAGTGCTAGAGAGTCGGGCTTGGGCACTGAAGCTTTCTTT	CSARESGLGTEAFF
many	TRBV5-8	TRBJ1-2	TRBD1	TGTGCCAGCAGCTTGGACAGGGGAAGTTATGGCTACACCTTC	CASSLDRGSYGYTF
many	TRBV28	TRBJ2-7	TRBD1	TGTGCCAGCAGTCACAGGGGCCCCTACGAGCAGTACTTC	CASSHRGPYEQYF
many	TRBV4-1	TRBJ2-4	-	TGCGCCAGCAGCCAACCTCGGGACACCCAAGACATTCAGTACTTC	CASSQPRDTQDIQYF
few	TRBV27	TRBJ2-3	-	TGTGCCAGCAGCCGACACACAGATACGCAGTATTTT	CASSRHTDTQYF
-	TRBV19	TRBJ2-1	TRBD2	TGTGCCAGTAGTACCGCCGGGACTAGCGGGAGAAGACTCTCCTACAATGAGCAGTTCTTC	CASSTAGTSGRRLSYNEQFF
many	TRBV28	TRBJ1-6	-	TGTGCCAGCCGATCCGCGACAAACAATTCACCCCTCCACTTT	CASRSATNNSPLHF
many	TRBV2	TRBJ2-1	TRBD2	TGTGCCAGCAGTGGGGCGGGGGGGCATGAGCAGTTCTTC	CASSGAGGHEQFF
many	TRBV4-2	TRBJ2-5	-	TGTGCCAGCAGCCAAGATGGCACCCGCCAAGAGACCCAGTACTTC	CASSQDGTRQETQYF
many	TRBV29-1	TRBJ2-1	-	TGCAGCGTTGAATCCCAGCCCCAGGCTGAGCAGTTCTTC	CSVESQPQAEQFF
many	TRBV5-5	TRBJ2-5	-	TGTGCCAGCATTGGGGGCGCGTTGGGGCGTAAAGAGACCCAGTACTTC	CASIGGALGRKETQYF
once	TRBV10-3	TRBJ2-7	TRBD1	TGTGCCATCAGTGAGCGACAGGGGGGAAACTACGAGCAGTACTTC	CAISERQGGNYEQYF
-	TRBV19	TRBJ1-4	TRBD1	TGTGCCAGTAGGCACTACCTCAACAGGGGTGAAAAACTGTTTTTT	CASRHYLNRGEKLFF
few	TRBV5-1	TRBJ1-2	-	TGCGCCAGCAGCGCCGGCCGGGATGGCTACACCTTC	CASSAGRDGYTF
few	TRBV19	TRBJ1-5	-	TGTGCCAGTAGTATTAGATTGTACGTCAATCAGCCCCAGCATTTT	CASSIRLYVNQPQHF
-	TRBV4-3	TRBJ1-3	-	TGCGCCAGCAGCCAGGAAGGGGGGGGAGGAAACACCATATATTTT	CASSQEGGGGNTIYF
many	TRBV6-1	TRBJ2-2	-	TGTGCCAGCAGCCTACTAGGAGCGGTACTCGGCGGGGAGCTGTTTTTT	CASSLLGAVLGGELFF
few	TRBV4-3	TRBJ2-4	-	TGCGCCAGCAGCCAAGATCAAGCAAGGGTACGAGCCAAAAACATTCAGTACTTC	CASSQDQARVRAKNIQYF
many	TRBV7-3	TRBJ2-2	TRBD1	TGTGCCAGCAGCCAAATGACAGGGGCCGCATCTGGGGAGCTGTTTTTT	CASSQMTGAASGELFF
-	TRBV3-1	TRBJ1-1	-	TGTGCCAGCAGCCACCACACTGAAGCTTTCTTT	CASSHHTEAFF
many	TRBV6-2/TRBV6-3	TRBJ2-7	TRBD1	TGTGCCAGCCTTCGAGCAGGGGGTTCCTACGAGCAGTACTTC	CASLRAGGSYEQYF
many	TRBV11-2	TRBJ2-5	TRBD2	TGTGCCAGCAGCCCGCACTTGCGGGAGGTTCCGGAGACCCAGTACTTC	CASSPHLREVPETQYF
many	TRBV6-1	TRBJ2-4	-	TGTGCCAGCAGCCTTCCGGCACTAGCAAGGGCCAAAAACATTCAGTACTTC	CASSLPALARAKNIQYF
many	TRBV3-1	TRBJ2-1	-	TGTGCCAGCAGCCACGGACCCTACAATGAGCAGTTCTTC	CASSHGPYNEQFF
many	TRBV7-2	TRBJ1-1	-	TGTGCCAGCAGCTCGGACAGAAACACTGAAGCTTTCTTT	CASSSDRNTEAFF
many	TRBV11-1	TRBJ1-2	TRBD1	TGTGCCAGCAGCGCGACAGGGGAGGGTGGCTACACCTTC	CASSATGEGGYTF
many	TRBV28	TRBJ2-7	TRBD1	TGTGCCAGCAGTTTCCGGGACAGGGTTGGCGAGCAGTACTTC	CASSFRDRVGEQYF
-	TRBV27	TRBJ1-1	-	TGTGCCAGCACCTGGGGGGGAGAAGCTTTCTTT	CASTWGGEAFF
-	TRBV12-3/TRBV12-4	TRBJ2-2	-	TGTGCCAGCAGTTTTGGGCTCAGAAACACCGGGGAGCCGTTTTTT	CASSFGLRNTGEPFF
many	TRBV20-1	TRBJ2-1	-	TGCAGTGCTAGAGAATCGGCCTACAATGAGCAGTTCTTC	CSARESAYNEQFF
few	TRBV20-1	TRBJ1-6	-	TGCAGTGCTAGAGATCTCGACACAGGGCTCAATTCACCCCTCCACTTT	CSARDLDTGLNSPLHF
once	TRBV30	TRBJ1-1	-	TGTGCCTGGGGATCGAACACTGAAGCTTTCTTT	CAWGSNTEAFF
once	TRBV5-1	TRBJ2-1	TRBD2	TGCGCCAGCAGCAACGGGGGACTAGCGGGGGGGCTTGATGAGCAGTTCTTC	CASSNGGLAGGLDEQFF
many	TRBV7-2	TRBJ1-1	-	TGTGCCAGCAGCCACGGATACGGGGGAGAGGGCACTGAAGCTTTCTTT	CASSHGYGGEGTEAFF
many	TRBV28	TRBJ1-2	TRBD1	TGTGCCAGCAGTCCCGGGGACAGCTATCTAACCTCCGCCTTC	CASSPGDSYLTSAF
-	TRBV15	TRBJ1-1	-	TGTGCCACCAGCGGAAACGCTGGCACTGAAGCTTTCTTT	CATSGNAGTEAFF
many	TRBV7-2	TRBJ1-2	TRBD1	TGTGCCAGCAGCCTCCACCAGGGGGACTATGGCTACACCTTC	CASSLHQGDYGYTF
many	TRBV11-3	TRBJ2-7	TRBD2	TGTGCCAGCAGCTTCAGGGAGGGTAGCGAGCAGTACTTC	CASSFREGSEQYF
-	TRBV4-2	TRBJ1-5	-	TGTGCCAGCAGCCAAGATCCCGGGGACGAACAGCCCCAGCATTTT	CASSQDPGDEQPQHF
many	TRBV7-3	TRBJ2-1	TRBD1	TGTGCCAGCAGCTTAAGAGACAGGGTACCCTACAATGAGCAGTTCTTC	CASSLRDRVPYNEQFF